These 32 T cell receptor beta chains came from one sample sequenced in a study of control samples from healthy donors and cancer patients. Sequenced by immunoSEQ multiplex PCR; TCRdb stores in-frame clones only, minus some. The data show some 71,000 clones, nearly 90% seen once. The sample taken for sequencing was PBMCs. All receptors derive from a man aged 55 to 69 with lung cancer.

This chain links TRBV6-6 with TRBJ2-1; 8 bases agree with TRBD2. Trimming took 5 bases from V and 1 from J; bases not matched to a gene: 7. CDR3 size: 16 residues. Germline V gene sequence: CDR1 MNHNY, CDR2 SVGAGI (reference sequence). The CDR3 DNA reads TGTGCCAGCAGTAGGAGCGGGGGCCGGTCCTACAATGAGCAGTTCTTC. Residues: CASSRSGGRSYNEQFF.

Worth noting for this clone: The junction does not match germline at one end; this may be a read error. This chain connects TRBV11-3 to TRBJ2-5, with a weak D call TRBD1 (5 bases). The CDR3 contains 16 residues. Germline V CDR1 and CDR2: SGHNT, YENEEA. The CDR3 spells CTSSLGVGAVQETQYF. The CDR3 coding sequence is TGTACCAGCAGCTTAGGGGTAGGGGCAGTCCAAGAGACCCAGTACTTC.

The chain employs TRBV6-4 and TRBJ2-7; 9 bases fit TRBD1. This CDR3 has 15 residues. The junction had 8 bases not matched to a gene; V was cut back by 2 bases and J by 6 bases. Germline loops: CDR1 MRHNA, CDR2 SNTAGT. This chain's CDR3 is CASSDPDRGGCEQYV. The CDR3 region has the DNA TGTGCCAGCAGTGACCCGGACAGGGGAGGTTGCGAGCAGTACGTC.

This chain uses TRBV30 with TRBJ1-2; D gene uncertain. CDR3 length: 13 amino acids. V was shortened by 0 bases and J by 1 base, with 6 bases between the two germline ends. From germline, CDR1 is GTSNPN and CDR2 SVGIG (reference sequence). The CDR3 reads CAWSVHGNYGYTF. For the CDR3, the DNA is TGTGCCTGGAGTGTACACGGTAACTATGGCTACACCTTC.

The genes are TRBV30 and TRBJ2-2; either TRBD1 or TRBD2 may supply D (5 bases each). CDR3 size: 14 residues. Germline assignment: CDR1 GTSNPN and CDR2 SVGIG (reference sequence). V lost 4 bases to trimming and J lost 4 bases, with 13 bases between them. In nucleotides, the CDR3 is TGTGCCTGGAATCGTCCAGGGAGCACCGGGGAGCTGTTTTTT. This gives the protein CAWNRPGSTGELFF. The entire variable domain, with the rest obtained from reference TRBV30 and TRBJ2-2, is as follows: SQTIHQWPATLVQPVGSPLSLECTVEGTSNPNLYWYRQAAGRGLQLLFYSVGIGQISSEVPQNLSASRPQDRQFILSSKKLLLSDSGFYLCAWNRPGSTGELFFGEGSRLTVL.

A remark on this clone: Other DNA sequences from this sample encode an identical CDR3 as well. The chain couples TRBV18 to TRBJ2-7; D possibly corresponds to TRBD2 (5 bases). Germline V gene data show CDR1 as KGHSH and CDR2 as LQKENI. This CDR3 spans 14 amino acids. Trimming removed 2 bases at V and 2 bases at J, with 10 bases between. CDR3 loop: CASSPGGSPYEQYV. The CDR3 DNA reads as TGTGCCAGCTCACCAGGAGGTTCCCCCTACGAGCAGTACGTC.

CDR3 nucleotides: TGCGCCAGCAGCTTTACAGTAAGCACAGATACGCAGTATTTT. Protein sequence: CASSFTVSTDTQYF. The chain links TRBV5-1 to TRBJ2-3; D uncertain. This CDR3 is built from 14 residues. V was cut by 2 bases and J by 0 bases, with 7 bases left in between. The germline CDR1 and CDR2 sequences are SGHRS and YFSETQ.

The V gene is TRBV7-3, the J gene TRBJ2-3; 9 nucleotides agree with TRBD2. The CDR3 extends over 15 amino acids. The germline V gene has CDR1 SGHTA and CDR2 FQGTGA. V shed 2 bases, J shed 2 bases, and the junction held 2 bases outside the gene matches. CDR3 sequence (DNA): TGTGCCAGCAGCTTACTAGCGGGGACCACAGATACGCAGTATTTT. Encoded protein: CASSLLAGTTDTQYF.

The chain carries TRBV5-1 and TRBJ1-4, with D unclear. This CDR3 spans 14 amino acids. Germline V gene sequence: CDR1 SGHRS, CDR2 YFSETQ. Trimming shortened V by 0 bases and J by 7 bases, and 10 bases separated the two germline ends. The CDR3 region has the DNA TGCGCCAGCAGCTTGGGGGAGGTGGGTGAAAAACTGTTTTTT. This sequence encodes CASSLGEVGEKLFF.

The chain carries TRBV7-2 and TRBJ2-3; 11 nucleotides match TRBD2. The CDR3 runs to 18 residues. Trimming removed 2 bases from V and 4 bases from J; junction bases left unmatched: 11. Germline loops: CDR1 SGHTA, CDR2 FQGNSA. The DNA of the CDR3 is TGTGCCAGCAGCTTACCTAGCGGGGGGCTACCTGACGCAGATACGCAGTATTTT. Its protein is CASSLPSGGLPDADTQYF.

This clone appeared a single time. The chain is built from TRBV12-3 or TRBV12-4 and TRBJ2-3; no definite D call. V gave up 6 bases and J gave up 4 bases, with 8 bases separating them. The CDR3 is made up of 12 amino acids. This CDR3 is CASSKQPDTQYF. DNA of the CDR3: TGTGCCAGCAGCAAGCAACCAGATACGCAGTATTTT.

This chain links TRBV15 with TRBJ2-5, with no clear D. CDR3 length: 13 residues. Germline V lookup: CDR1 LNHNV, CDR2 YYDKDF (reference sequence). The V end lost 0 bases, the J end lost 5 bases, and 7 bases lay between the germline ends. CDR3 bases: TGTGCCACCAGCAGAGATTTAGAGGAGACCCAGTACTTC. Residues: CATSRDLEETQYF.

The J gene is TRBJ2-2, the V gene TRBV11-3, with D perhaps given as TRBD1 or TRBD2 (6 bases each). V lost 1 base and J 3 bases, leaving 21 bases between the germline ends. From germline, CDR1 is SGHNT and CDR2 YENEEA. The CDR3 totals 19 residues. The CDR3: CASSLGKWGAASDTGELFF. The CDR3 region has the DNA TGTGCCAGCAGCTTAGGCAAGTGGGGGGCAGCCAGTGACACCGGGGAGCTGTTTTTT.

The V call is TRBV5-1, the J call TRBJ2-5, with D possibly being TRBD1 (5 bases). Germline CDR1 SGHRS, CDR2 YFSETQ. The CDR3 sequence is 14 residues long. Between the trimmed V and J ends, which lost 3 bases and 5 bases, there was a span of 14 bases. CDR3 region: CASSSLGVYETQYF. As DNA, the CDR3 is TGCGCCAGCAGCTCCCTAGGGGTATATGAGACCCAGTACTTC.

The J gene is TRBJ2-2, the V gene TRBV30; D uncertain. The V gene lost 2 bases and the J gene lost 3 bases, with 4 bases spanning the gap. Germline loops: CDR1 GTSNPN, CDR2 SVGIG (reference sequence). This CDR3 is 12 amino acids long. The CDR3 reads CAWSSDTGELFF. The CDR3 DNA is TGTGCCTGGAGTTCGGACACCGGGGAGCTGTTTTTT.

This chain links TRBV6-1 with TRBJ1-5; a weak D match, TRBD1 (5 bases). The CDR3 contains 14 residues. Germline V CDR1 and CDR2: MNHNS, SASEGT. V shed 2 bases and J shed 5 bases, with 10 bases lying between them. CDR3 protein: CASSEPGEYQPQHF. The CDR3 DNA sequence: TGTGCCAGCAGTGAACCGGGGGAGTATCAGCCCCAGCATTTT.

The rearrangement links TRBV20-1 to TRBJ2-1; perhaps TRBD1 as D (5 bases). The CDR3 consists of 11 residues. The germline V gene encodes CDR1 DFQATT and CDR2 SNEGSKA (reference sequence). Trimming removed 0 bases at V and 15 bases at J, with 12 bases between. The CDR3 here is CSAREDISWFF. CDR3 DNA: TGCAGTGCTAGAGAGGACATTTCCTGGTTCTTC.

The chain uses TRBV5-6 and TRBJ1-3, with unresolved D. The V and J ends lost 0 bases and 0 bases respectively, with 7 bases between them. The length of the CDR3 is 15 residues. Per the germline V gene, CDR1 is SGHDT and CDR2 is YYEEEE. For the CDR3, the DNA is TGTGCCAGCAGCTTGGGCCGTAGCTCTGGAAACACCATATATTTT. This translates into CASSLGRSSGNTIYF.

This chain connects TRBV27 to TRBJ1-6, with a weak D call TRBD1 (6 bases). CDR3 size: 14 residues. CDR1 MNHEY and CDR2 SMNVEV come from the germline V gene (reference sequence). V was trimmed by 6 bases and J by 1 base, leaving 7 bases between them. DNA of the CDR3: TGTGCCAGCAGCCAGGGGTCCTATAATTCACCCCTCCACTTT. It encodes CASSQGSYNSPLHF.

CDR3: CASSAQGTAKNIQYF. The CDR3 DNA reads TGTGCCAGCAGCGCACAGGGGACGGCCAAAAACATTCAGTACTTC. This chain links TRBV13 with TRBJ2-4, with 7 bases matching TRBD1. The CDR3 extends over 15 amino acids. Germline CDR1 PRHDT, CDR2 FYEKMQ (reference sequence). V dropped 5 bases and J dropped 1; count of bases not matched to a gene: 5.

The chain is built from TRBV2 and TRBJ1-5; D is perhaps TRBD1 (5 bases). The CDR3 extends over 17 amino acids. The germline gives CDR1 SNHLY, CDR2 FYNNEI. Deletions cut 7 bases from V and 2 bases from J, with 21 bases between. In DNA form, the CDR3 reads TGTGCCAGCAAACAGGAGGAATCCAGGTATGGCAATCAGCCCCAGCATTTT. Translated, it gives CASKQEESRYGNQPQHF.

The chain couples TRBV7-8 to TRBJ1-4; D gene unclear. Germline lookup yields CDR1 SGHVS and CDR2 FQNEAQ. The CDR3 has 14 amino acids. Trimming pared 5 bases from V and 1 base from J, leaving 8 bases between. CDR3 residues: CASSHEETNEKLFF. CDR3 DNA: TGTGCCAGCAGCCACGAAGAAACTAATGAAAAACTGTTTTTT.

This chain's CDR3 is CASMRTSGGQLFSYNEQFF. In nucleotides, the CDR3 is TGTGCCAGCATGCGTACTAGCGGGGGCCAACTATTCTCCTACAATGAGCAGTTCTTC. This rearrangement joins TRBV7-9 to TRBJ2-1; 11 bases map to TRBD2. The J segment lost 0 bases and the V segment lost 7 bases, leaving 14 bases of the junction unmatched. Germline V gives CDR1 SEHNR, CDR2 FQNEAQ (reference sequence). There are 19 residues in the CDR3. Filled out from reference TRBV7-9 and TRBJ2-1, the complete variable domain reads DTGVSQNPRHKITKRGQNVTFRCDPISEHNRLYWYRQTLGQGPEFLTYFQNEAQLEKSRLLSDRFSAERPKGSFSTLEIQRTEQGDSAMYLCASMRTSGGQLFSYNEQFFGPGTRLTVL.

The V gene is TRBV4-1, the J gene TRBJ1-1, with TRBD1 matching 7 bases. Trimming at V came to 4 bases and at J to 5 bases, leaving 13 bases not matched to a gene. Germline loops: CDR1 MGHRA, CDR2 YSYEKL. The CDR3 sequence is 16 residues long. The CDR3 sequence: CASSLDRPSAGTEAFF. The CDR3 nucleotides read TGCGCCAGCAGCCTGGACAGGCCCTCCGCCGGGACTGAAGCTTTCTTT.

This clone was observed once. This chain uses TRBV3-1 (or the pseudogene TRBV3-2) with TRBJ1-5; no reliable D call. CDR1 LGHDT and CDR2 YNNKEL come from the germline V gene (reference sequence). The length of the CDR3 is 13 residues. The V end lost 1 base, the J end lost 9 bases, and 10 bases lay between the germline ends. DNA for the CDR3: TGTGCCAGCAGCCAAGGGGCAGTTCGGCCCCAGCATTTT. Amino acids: CASSQGAVRPQHF.

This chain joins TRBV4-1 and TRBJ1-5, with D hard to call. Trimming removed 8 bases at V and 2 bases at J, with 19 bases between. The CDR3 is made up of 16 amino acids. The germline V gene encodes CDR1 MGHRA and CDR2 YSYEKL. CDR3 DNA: TGCGCCAGCTCCTACCGCGACGGCTTTGGCAATCAGCCCCAGCATTTT. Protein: CASSYRDGFGNQPQHF.

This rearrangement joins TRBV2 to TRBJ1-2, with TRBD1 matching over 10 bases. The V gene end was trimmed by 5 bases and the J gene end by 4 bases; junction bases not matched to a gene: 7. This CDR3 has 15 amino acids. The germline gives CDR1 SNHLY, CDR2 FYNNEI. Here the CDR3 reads CASSSGTGAVYGYTF. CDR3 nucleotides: TGTGCCAGCAGTTCCGGGACAGGGGCGGTCTATGGCTACACCTTC.

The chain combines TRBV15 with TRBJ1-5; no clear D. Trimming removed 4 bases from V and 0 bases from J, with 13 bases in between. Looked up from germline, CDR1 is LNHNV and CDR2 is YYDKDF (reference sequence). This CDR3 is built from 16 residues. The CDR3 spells CATSTSWAASNQPQHF. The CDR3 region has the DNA TGTGCCACCAGCACGTCTTGGGCAGCTAGCAATCAGCCCCAGCATTTT.

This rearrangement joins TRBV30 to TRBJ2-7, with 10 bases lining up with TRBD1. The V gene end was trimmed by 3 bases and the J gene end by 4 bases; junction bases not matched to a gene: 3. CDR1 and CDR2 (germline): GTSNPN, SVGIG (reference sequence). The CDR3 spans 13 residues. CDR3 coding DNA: TGTGCCTGGAGCCTGGGACAGGGGTACGAGCAGTACGTC. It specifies CAWSLGQGYEQYV.

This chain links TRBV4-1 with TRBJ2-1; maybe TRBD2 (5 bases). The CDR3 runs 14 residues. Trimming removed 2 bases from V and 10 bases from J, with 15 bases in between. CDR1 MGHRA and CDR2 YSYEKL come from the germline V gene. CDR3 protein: CASSQITSRMEQFF. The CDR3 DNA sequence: TGCGCCAGCAGCCAAATAACTAGTAGAATGGAGCAGTTCTTC.

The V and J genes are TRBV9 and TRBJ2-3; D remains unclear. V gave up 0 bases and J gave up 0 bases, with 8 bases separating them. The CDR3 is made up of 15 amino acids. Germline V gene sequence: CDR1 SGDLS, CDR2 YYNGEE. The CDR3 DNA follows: TGTGCCAGCAGCGTAGGTGTGCCAAGCACAGATACGCAGTATTTT. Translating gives CASSVGVPSTDTQYF. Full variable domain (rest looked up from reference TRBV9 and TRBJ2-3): DSGVTQTPKHLITATGQRVTLRCSPRSGDLSVYWYQQSLDQGLQFLIQYYNGEERAKGNILERFSAQQFPDLHSELNLSSLELGDSALYFCASSVGVPSTDTQYFGPGTRLTVL.

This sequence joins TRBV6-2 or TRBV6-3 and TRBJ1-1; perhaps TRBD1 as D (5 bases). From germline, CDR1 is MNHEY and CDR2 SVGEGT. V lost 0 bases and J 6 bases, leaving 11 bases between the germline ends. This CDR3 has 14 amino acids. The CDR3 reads CASSYSWQGAEAFF. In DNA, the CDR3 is TGTGCCAGCAGTTACTCGTGGCAGGGTGCTGAAGCTTTCTTT.